The rows below give T cell receptor beta chains drawn from one sample of a study of glioma-infiltrating T cells. One entry per CDR3 protein, called by TCRdb with MiXCR from the multiplex PCR reads. The table records under 150,000 distinct CDR3 sequences, about two fifths of them present only once. What was sequenced was glioma tissue, nonneoplastic brain tissue, or PBMCs (not recorded which). Source of these receptors: a human donor with low-grade glioma or glioblastoma, undergoing nonglioma brain surgery, or in good health (not recorded which). CDR3s include the opening cysteine and the closing phenylalanine or tryptophan. A D gene is named only where the DNA matches it firmly.

.	TRBV20-1	TRBJ1-2	CSARDTDYGYTF
.	TRBV6-1	TRBJ2-7	CASSESGRPYEQYF
TRBD1	TRBV7-9	TRBJ2-3	CASSPLTGALTDTQYF
.	TRBV7-2	TRBJ2-5	CASSLSGIQETQYF
.	TRBV27	TRBJ2-7	CASSLGRTYEQYF
.	TRBV4-3	TRBJ2-7	CASSQDRGRNEKYF
.	TRBV19	TRBJ1-2	CASSINRDGNPSGYTF
TRBD1	TRBV10-3	TRBJ2-7	CASTTSQGSYEQYF
.	TRBV6-1	TRBJ2-1	CASSPAGTNKGSYNEQFF
.	TRBV11-2	TRBJ2-5	CASSLVATIQETQYF
.	TRBV4-1	TRBJ1-5	CASSQGRNGGQPQHF
.	TRBV27	TRBJ1-4	CASSFRGRNEKLFF
.	TRBV5-1	TRBJ1-1	CASSLLQSNTEAFF
.	TRBV6-2/TRBV6-3	TRBJ2-2	CASSRGDTGELFF
TRBD1	TRBV28	TRBJ2-1	CASSSGTGGSYNEQFF
TRBD1	TRBV4-1	TRBJ2-3	CASSHPPGTGTDTQYF
TRBD1	TRBV28	TRBJ1-2	CACRGSDGYTF
.	TRBV6-5	TRBJ1-1	CASSYHLGTTEAFF
.	TRBV20-1	TRBJ2-1	CSADDSERQFF
.	TRBV6-6	TRBJ1-2	CASSYSSTGMSYGYTF
.	TRBV7-9	TRBJ2-7	CASSFIGSEQYF
.	TRBV28	TRBJ2-7	CASTYQGFEQYF
.	TRBV20-1	TRBJ2-1	CSAPPRGGEQFF
.	TRBV12-3/TRBV12-4	TRBJ2-3	CASSLWGAGDTQYF
.	TRBV4-1	TRBJ2-1	CASSQGLAFGGAYEQFF
.	TRBV6-2/TRBV6-3	TRBJ1-2	CASSQDVYSYTF
TRBD1	TRBV7-2	TRBJ1-2	CASTMLGGGGYTF
.	TRBV7-2	TRBJ1-3	CASSTSVSGNTIYF